Listed here is a single T cell receptor beta chain. Authors' analysis steps: Amplification from reference gene primers served as the basis for estimated nucleated cell counts. Sequencing used immunoSEQ multiplex PCR; TCRdb keeps in-frame clones, though not all of them. V and J calls and clone size are those listed in that table; D and trimming were worked out from the DNA. The profile shows fewer than 200,000 clones, 79% of them singletons. The data derive from a study of blood T cell repertoires in COVID-19. About the study: Samples representing acute and convalescent COVID-19 were sourced from the United States, Italy and Spain. PBMCs, B-cell-depleted T cells, or T cells provided the cDNA or gDNA that made up the material.

V lost 6 bases and J lost 6, with 15 bases in between. CDR1 and CDR2 from the germline V gene are MDHEN and SYDVKM. The CDR3 length is 14 residues. Sequencing was performed on peripheral blood. This chain connects TRBV28 to TRBJ1-5; D is uncertain. This TCR was recovered from a woman aged 55-70 years with COVID-19, enrolled during active disease. The CDR3 loop reads CASRLSGERQPQHF. The CDR3 region has the DNA TGTGCCAGCAGACTATCCGGGGAGCGTCAGCCCCAGCATTTT.